This entry lists 19 T cell receptor beta chains sequenced from one sample in a study of T cell responses to AZD1222 COVID-19 vaccine. The assay was immunoSEQ multiplex PCR, and TCRdb's table has in-frame clones only and misses some. Of 55,000 to 65,000 clones detected, about 74% appear once; the ten largest clones hold over 3%. The sample here was peripheral blood, taken 28 days after the second AZD1222 dose. The receptor source for this set is an adult who received the AZD1222 COVID-19 vaccine.

This rearrangement joins TRBV9 to TRBJ2-2; no reliable D call. CDR1 and CDR2 from the germline V gene are SGDLS and YYNGEE. V lost 0 bases, J lost 5 bases, and 5 bases lay in between. CDR3 size: 13 residues. CDR3 protein: CASSVVGTGELFF. CDR3 DNA sequence: TGTGCCAGCAGCGTAGTCGGGACCGGGGAGCTGTTTTTT.

Remarks on this clone: This sample includes further DNA sequences coding for the same CDR3. The rearrangement links TRBV7-3 to TRBJ2-2; no clear D. The CDR3 has 13 amino acids. Germline assignment: CDR1 SGHTA and CDR2 FQGTGA. Trimming removed 4 bases at V and 0 bases at J, with 3 bases between. The CDR3 region is CASSSPNTGELFF. CDR3 DNA: TGTGCCAGCAGCTCACCGAACACCGGGGAGCTGTTTTTT. Full variable domain (missing parts from reference TRBV7-3 and TRBJ2-2): GAGVSQTPSNKVTEKGKYVELRCDPISGHTALYWYRQSLGQGPEFLIYFQGTGAADDSGLPNDRFFAVRPEGSVSTLKIQRTERGDSAVYLCASSSPNTGELFFGEGSRLTVL.

DNA for the CDR3: TGTGCCAGCAGCTCAGGCGGCCGCAGGAGGGCTTTCTTT. This translates into CASSSGGRRRAFF. The chain links TRBV7-9 to TRBJ1-1, with D unresolved. Per germline, CDR1 SEHNR and CDR2 FQNEAQ (reference sequence). CDR3 length: 13 amino acids. Trimming removed 4 bases at V and 11 bases at J, with 17 bases between.

The chain uses TRBV3-1 (or the pseudogene TRBV3-2) and TRBJ2-6; D not certain. The CDR3 loop spans 16 amino acids. Germline loops: CDR1 LGHDT, CDR2 YNNKEL (reference sequence). The V end lost 2 bases, the J end lost 1 base, and 9 bases lay between the germline ends. CDR3 protein: CASSQRPRSGANVLTF. CDR3 bases: TGTGCCAGCAGCCAAAGGCCTCGGTCTGGGGCCAACGTCCTGACTTTC.

This clone was found once. The rearrangement uses TRBV5-1 and TRBJ1-2, with TRBD1 matching over 9 bases. CDR1 SGHRS and CDR2 YFSETQ come from the germline V gene. This CDR3 comprises 16 residues. V shed 0 bases and J 2 bases; nucleotides not matched to a gene: 5. The CDR3 spells CASSLVGQGLNYGYTF. For the CDR3, the DNA is TGCGCCAGCAGCTTGGTGGGACAGGGTTTAAACTATGGCTACACCTTC.

The chain combines TRBV28 with TRBJ1-1; D gene ambiguous. CDR3 length: 13 residues. V lost 6 bases to trimming and J lost 8 bases, with 16 bases between them. Germline loops: CDR1 MDHEN, CDR2 SYDVKM. CDR3 region: CASRAFKEWEAFF. The CDR3 DNA reads TGTGCCAGCAGAGCGTTTAAGGAGTGGGAAGCTTTCTTT.

The CDR3 DNA reads TGTGCCAGCAGCCTGGGGGGGCAAGGCGCACCCCTCCACTTT. This translates into CASSLGGQGAPLHF. The chain is built from TRBV7-2 and TRBJ1-6; D possibly corresponds to TRBD1 (6 bases). V was cut by 5 bases and J by 11 bases, with 16 bases left in between. The CDR3 runs 14 residues. Looked up from germline, CDR1 is SGHTA and CDR2 is FQGNSA.

Regarding this clone: Distinct nucleotide sequences in the sample also encode this CDR3. The chain uses TRBV6-1 and TRBJ2-7; TRBD1 aligns across 7 bases. The CDR3 contains 14 residues. Trimming at V came to 1 base and at J to 4 bases, leaving 4 bases not matched to a gene. CDR1 MNHNS and CDR2 SASEGT come from the germline V gene. CDR3 amino acids: CASSEGTGEYEQYF. In DNA form, the CDR3 reads TGTGCCAGCAGTGAAGGTACAGGGGAGTACGAGCAGTACTTC.

V usage is TRBV6-5 and J usage is TRBJ2-5, with 13 nucleotides matching TRBD2. Germline CDR1 is MNHEY and CDR2 is SVGAGI. CDR3 length: 16 amino acids. V trimming: 1 base; J trimming: 4 bases; junction bases outside the gene matches: 3. The CDR3 is CASSYLLAGGRETQYF. CDR3 sequence (DNA): TGTGCCAGCAGTTACTTACTAGCGGGGGGGCGAGAGACCCAGTACTTC.

CDR3 amino acids: CASSLVLGPSGAENTEAFF. CDR3 nucleotide sequence: TGTGCCAGCAGCTTGGTATTGGGCCCCAGCGGGGCAGAGAACACTGAAGCTTTCTTT. This chain joins TRBV5-4 and TRBJ1-1; a weak D match, TRBD1 (5 bases). CDR3 length equals 19 residues. The germline CDR1 and CDR2 sequences are SGHNT and YYREEE (reference sequence). V lost 0 bases, J lost 1 base, and 22 bases lay in between. Full variable domain (rest looked up from reference TRBV5-4 and TRBJ1-1): ETGVTQSPTHLIKTRGQQVTLRCSSQSGHNTVSWYQQALGQGPQFIFQYYREEENGRGNFPPRFSGLQFPNYSSELNVNALELDDSALYLCASSLVLGPSGAENTEAFFGQGTRLTVV.

V gene TRBV18 combines with J gene TRBJ1-6; D remains unclear. With 3 bases removed from V and 1 base from J, the gap between germline ends came to 7 bases. Per the germline V gene, CDR1 is KGHSH and CDR2 is LQKENI. CDR3 length equals 15 residues. CDR3 loop: CASSPEFSYNSPLHF. For the CDR3, the DNA is TGTGCCAGCTCACCGGAGTTTTCCTATAATTCACCCCTCCACTTT.

The rearrangement links TRBV3-1 (or the pseudogene TRBV3-2) to TRBJ1-2; D uncertain. In germline, CDR1 is LGHDT, CDR2 YNNKEL (reference sequence). V shed 3 bases and J shed 6 bases, with 11 bases lying between them. CDR3 length: 13 amino acids. The CDR3 here is CASSHYQTDGYTF. CDR3 bases: TGTGCCAGCAGCCACTACCAAACGGATGGCTACACCTTC.

The chain employs TRBV18 and TRBJ2-3, with 12 bases that match TRBD1. The germline V gene has CDR1 KGHSH and CDR2 LQKENI. The CDR3 totals 16 residues. Trimming removed 5 bases from V and 0 bases from J; junction bases left unmatched: 3. CDR3: CASSSGTGGSTDTQYF. The CDR3 nucleotides are TGTGCCAGCTCAAGTGGGACAGGGGGCAGCACAGATACGCAGTATTTT.

In its sample, this clone was seen a few times. The V gene is TRBV11-3, the J gene TRBJ1-4; D gene unclear. Germline V gene data show CDR1 as SGHNT and CDR2 as YENEEA. Trimming cost V 2 bases and J 7 bases, with 11 bases left between them. The CDR3 length is 14 residues. The CDR3 coding sequence is TGTGCCAGCAGCTTACACTCGGCGACTGAAAAACTGTTTTTT. Protein: CASSLHSATEKLFF.

The chain combines TRBV5-1 with TRBJ2-3; the match to TRBD2 covers 14 bases. The CDR3 contains 18 residues. J was trimmed by 0 bases and V by 2 bases; bases with no gene match: 5. CDR1 is SGHRS and CDR2 is YFSETQ in the germline V gene. CDR3 bases: TGCGCCAGCAGCTTAGTGGGGACTAGCGGGGGAAGCACAGATACGCAGTATTTT. Its translation: CASSLVGTSGGSTDTQYF.

The chain combines TRBV28 with TRBJ1-1; D is unclear. V was trimmed by 2 bases and J by 3 bases, leaving 4 bases between them. CDR1 is MDHEN, CDR2 SYDVKM, per germline. The CDR3 covers 12 residues. CDR3 DNA sequence: TGTGCCAGCAGTTTAACCCACACTGAAGCTTTCTTT. It codes for CASSLTHTEAFF.

The rearrangement uses TRBV9 and TRBJ2-1; D is perhaps TRBD1 (5 bases). The CDR3 length is 16 residues. Trimming shortened V by 6 bases and J by 6 bases, and 22 bases separated the two germline ends. Germline V CDR1 and CDR2: SGDLS, YYNGEE. The CDR3 sequence is CASKAGPGMRPNEQFF. DNA for the CDR3: TGTGCCAGCAAAGCAGGCCCAGGGATGCGGCCCAATGAGCAGTTCTTC. Full variable domain (rest looked up from reference TRBV9 and TRBJ2-1): DSGVTQTPKHLITATGQRVTLRCSPRSGDLSVYWYQQSLDQGLQFLIQYYNGEERAKGNILERFSAQQFPDLHSELNLSSLELGDSALYFCASKAGPGMRPNEQFFGPGTRLTVL.

The CDR3 region has the DNA TGTGCCAGCAGTGAAGCACGAGATACCAAGCAGTACTTC. It specifies CASSEARDTKQYF. The gene calls are TRBV2 and TRBJ2-7; D gene uncertain. The germline gives CDR1 SNHLY, CDR2 FYNNEI. The CDR3 contains 13 residues. With 0 bases removed from V and 8 bases from J, the gap between germline ends came to 11 bases. The complete variable domain, with remaining parts taken from reference TRBV2 and TRBJ2-7, reads EPEVTQTPSHQVTQMGQEVILRCVPISNHLYFYWYRQILGQKVEFLVSFYNNEISEKSEIFDDQFSVERPDGSNFTLKIRSTKLEDSAMYFCASSEARDTKQYFGPGTRLTVT.

V gene TRBV30 combines with J gene TRBJ1-3; D might be TRBD1 (5 bases). The CDR3 is 14 amino acids. Germline loops: CDR1 GTSNPN, CDR2 SVGIG (reference sequence). The germline V and J ends were trimmed by 3 bases and 1 base, with 10 bases remaining between them. The CDR3 DNA follows: TGTGCCTGGAGCATGCGGGGGTCTGGAAACACCATATATTTT. Protein product: CAWSMRGSGNTIYF.